Described below is a single T cell receptor (beta chain) sequence and its context. The data were obtained in a study of control samples from healthy donors and cancer patients. Clones were read by immunoSEQ multiplex PCR, and TCRdb kept only the in-frame ones, dropping some. This sample has 85,000 to 95,000 clones, with roughly four fifths found just once. The source material was blood. The TCR comes from a woman aged 60 to 75 in good health.

CDR3 residues: CASSLSGGARNEQFF. CDR3 nucleotide sequence: TGCGCCAGCAGCCTAAGCGGGGGGGCCCGGAATGAGCAGTTCTTC. The chain links TRBV4-3 to TRBJ2-1; 10 bases map to TRBD2. The length of the CDR3 is 15 residues. Unmatched junction bases numbered 7, after V lost 4 bases and J lost 7 bases. Germline V CDR1 and CDR2: LGHNA, YSLEER.